The clone carrying this T cell receptor beta chain has ten or more counts. The antigen is undetermined. The data were obtained in a study of CD8 T cells in ankylosing spondylitis. Molecular-barcoded quantitative 5'-RACE produced these TCR beta libraries. TCRdb called the 5' RACE reads again in MiXCR, with one record for every CDR3 protein. The sample records roughly 230,000 distinct CDR3 sequences, around 8% being singletons. The CDR3 is 15 residues long. The V segment lost 6 bases and the J segment 6 bases; nucleotides outside the gene matches: 8. Study results and limitations: A motif in TCR beta, a set of several highly homologous variants, appeared characteristic of ankylosing spondylitis blood. Previously reported in reactive arthritis synovial fluid and blood were some of the motif variants. As for the disease-linked clones, they showed a CD8+ phenotype and occurred at relatively low frequencies in peripheral blood.

The receptor comes from a female donor with ankylosing spondylitis or in good health (not recorded which). The chain links TRBV12-3 or TRBV12-4 to TRBJ1-6; 7 bases map to TRBD1. Input material: blood, either unsorted or a sorted T cell fraction (not recorded which). CDR3 coding DNA: TGTGCCAGCAGACCCACAGGGGTCGGTAATTCACCCCTCCACTTT. It translates to CASRPTGVGNSPLHF.